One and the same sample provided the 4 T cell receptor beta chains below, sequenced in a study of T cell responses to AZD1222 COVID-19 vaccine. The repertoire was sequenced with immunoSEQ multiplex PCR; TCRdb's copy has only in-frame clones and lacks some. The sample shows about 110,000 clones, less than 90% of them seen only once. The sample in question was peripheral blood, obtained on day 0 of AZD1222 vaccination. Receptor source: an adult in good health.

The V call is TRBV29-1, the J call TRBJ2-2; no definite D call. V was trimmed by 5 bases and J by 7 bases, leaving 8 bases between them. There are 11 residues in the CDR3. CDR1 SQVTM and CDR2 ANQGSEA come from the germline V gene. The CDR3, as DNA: TGCAGCGTTTATTCAGGCGGGGAGCTGTTTTTT. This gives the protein CSVYSGGELFF.

The CDR3: CASSFVRGTNSPLHF. The CDR3 bases are TGTGCCAGCAGCTTTGTACGGGGGACTAATTCACCCCTCCACTTT. The chain links TRBV11-2 to TRBJ1-6, with D perhaps matching TRBD1 (5 bases). Germline loops: CDR1 SGHAT, CDR2 FQNNGV. The ends were cut back, 3 bases at V and 6 bases at J, with 12 bases in the middle. The CDR3 is 15 residues long.

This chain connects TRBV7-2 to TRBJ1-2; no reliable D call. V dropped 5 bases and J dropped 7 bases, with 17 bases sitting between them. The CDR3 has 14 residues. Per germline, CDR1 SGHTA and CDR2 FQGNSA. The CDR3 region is CASSPAVPGSGYTF. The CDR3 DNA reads TGTGCCAGCAGCCCGGCAGTCCCCGGGAGTGGCTACACCTTC.

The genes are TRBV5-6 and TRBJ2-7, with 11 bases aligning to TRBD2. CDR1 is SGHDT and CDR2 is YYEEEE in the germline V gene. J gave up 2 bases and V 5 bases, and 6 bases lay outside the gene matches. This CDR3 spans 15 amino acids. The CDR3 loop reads CASSRSGGATYEQYF. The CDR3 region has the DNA TGTGCCAGCAGTCGTAGCGGGGGGGCGACCTACGAGCAGTACTTC.